This T cell receptor (beta chain) was identified during a study of T cell changes during pregnancy in multiple sclerosis. Sequencing was performed with immunoSEQ multiplex PCR; in TCRdb, only in-frame clones are kept and a portion is missing. This sample has around 65,000 clones; 90% to 95% occur once, and the top ten carry less than 1.5%. The CDR3 runs 14 residues. Trimming stripped 7 bases from V and 3 bases from J, with 18 bases between. Germline V gene sequence: CDR1 SQVTM, CDR2 ANQGSEA. The rearrangement uses TRBV29-1 and TRBJ1-1, with D possibly matching TRBD1 (6 bases). Sequencing used peripheral blood, obtained in the third trimester of pregnancy. The clonotype originates from a female donor in good health, enrolled as a control in a pregnancy study. CDR3 sequence: CSAFAGGADTEAFF. The CDR3 coding sequence is TGCAGCGCCTTCGCGGGGGGGGCCGACACTGAAGCTTTCTTT. Full variable domain (rest looked up from reference TRBV29-1 and TRBJ1-1): SAVISQKPSRDICQRGTSLTIQCQVDSQVTMMFWYRQQPGQSLTLIATANQGSEATYESGFVIDKFPISRPNLTFSTLTVSNMSPEDSSIYLCSAFAGGADTEAFFGQGTRLTVV.